This T cell receptor (beta chain) was captured in a study of T cell clonality in common variable immunodeficiency. This clone appeared a few times. As yet, its antigen is unknown. Overall study findings and caveats: CVID subjects showed higher TCRbeta clonality than healthy controls. Reportedly, TCR beta sequences from common variable immunodeficiency showed fewer deletions and N-nucleotide insertions. Fewer TCRbeta clones were shared among CVID subjects than controls.

The data were produced by immunoSEQ multiplex PCR, yet TCRdb's version contains in-frame clones alone and is incomplete. The specimen has 50,000 or so clones, none found just once. Blood samples were heparinized, 5 to 8 ml per donor. The sample consisted of peripheral blood mononuclear cells. The clonotype originates from a person between 18 and 75 years old in good health.

The chain's CDR3 is CSASDYRGGSGTEAFF. The CDR3 bases that were read are TGCAGTGCTAGTGATTATCGCGGGGGCTCGGGGACTGAA. The chain combines TRBV20-1 with TRBJ1-1; D is perhaps TRBD1 (6 bases). The DNA ends 3 residues before the CDR3 does, and the rest of the CDR3 is filled in from the germline J gene. The V gene lost 3 bases and the J gene lost 5 bases, with 22 bases spanning the gap. CDR1 is DFQATT, CDR2 SNEGSKA, per germline (reference sequence). CDR3 length equals 16 residues.